A single sample gave rise to the 31 T cell receptor beta chains below, sequenced in a study of long-term antiretroviral therapy in people with HIV. Runs used v3.0 of the immunoSEQ assay and were done at survey level. Measured with immunoSEQ multiplex PCR; TCRdb has only the in-frame clones, and not every one. Of under 25,000 clones in the sample, about 74% are singletons; the top ten hold less than 10%. Sequenced material: unsorted PBMCs, taken 0.5 years before starting antiretroviral therapy. These receptors came from a man in his late teens or twenties with HIV.

The chain joins TRBV4-1 to TRBJ1-1; D not resolved. Germline CDR1 MGHRA, CDR2 YSYEKL. The CDR3 loop spans 14 amino acids. Deletions cut 0 bases from V and 2 bases from J, with 7 bases between. CDR3 sequence: CASSQELGNTEAFF. The CDR3 nucleotides are TGCGCCAGCAGCCAAGAATTGGGTAACACTGAAGCTTTCTTT.

The chain couples TRBV2 to TRBJ2-1; a possible D gene is TRBD1 (6 bases). From germline, CDR1 is SNHLY and CDR2 FYNNEI. This CDR3 has 15 residues. Deletions cut 7 bases from V and 8 bases from J, with 21 bases between. The CDR3 loop reads CASTPWGRYGDEQFF. As DNA, the CDR3 is TGTGCCAGCACCCCGTGGGGGCGGTATGGGGATGAGCAGTTCTTC.

V is TRBV15 and J is TRBJ2-7, with D perhaps TRBD1 (5 bases). V lost 0 bases and J lost 3, with 12 bases in between. Per germline, CDR1 LNHNV and CDR2 YYDKDF (reference sequence). CDR3 length: 15 residues. The CDR3 DNA reads TGTGCCACCAGCAGAGAACCGCCAGGACACTACGAGCAGTACTTC. It specifies CATSREPPGHYEQYF.

This clone was recorded once. V usage is TRBV5-1 and J usage is TRBJ1-3, with D perhaps TRBD1 (6 bases). V was pared by 1 base and J by 6 bases, with 14 bases between. Germline V gene lookup returns CDR1 SGHRS and CDR2 YFSETQ. The CDR3 totals 15 residues. The CDR3 protein is CASSLSPGEENTIYF. The CDR3 DNA reads as TGCGCCAGCAGCTTGTCGCCAGGGGAAGAAAACACCATATATTTT.

This rearrangement joins TRBV4-3 to TRBJ2-5, with D possibly being TRBD1 or TRBD2 (5 bases each). The J call is doubtful: the DNA matches TRBJ2-7 better. Per germline, CDR1 LGHNA and CDR2 YSLEER. This CDR3 region has 17 residues. CDR3 residues: CASSQGGSLGGDYEQYF. The DNA for the CDR3 is TGCGCCAGCAGCCAAGGAGGGAGCCTTGGGGGTGACTACGAGCAGTACTTC.

This chain links TRBV7-3 with TRBJ2-1; D is undetermined. Per the germline V gene, CDR1 is SGHTA and CDR2 is FQGTGA. The CDR3 loop spans 14 amino acids. Trimming removed 2 bases from V and 1 base from J, with 6 bases in between. The CDR3, as DNA: TGTGCCAGCAGCTTAGCCCCGTCCTACAATGAGCAGTTCTTC. Protein product: CASSLAPSYNEQFF.

This sequence joins TRBV7-9 and TRBJ2-5; perhaps TRBD2 as D (6 bases). The CDR3 has 16 residues. Trimming shortened V by 2 bases and J by 3 bases, and 16 bases separated the two germline ends. CDR1 is SEHNR and CDR2 is FQNEAQ in the germline V gene (reference sequence). The DNA for the CDR3 is TGTGCCAGCAGCTTAAAGGGTCAAAGGACTAAAGAGACCCAGTACTTC. Translation: CASSLKGQRTKETQYF.

The rearrangement uses TRBV4-3 and TRBJ1-1; D is perhaps TRBD1 (5 bases). The CDR3 loop spans 15 amino acids. In germline, CDR1 is LGHNA, CDR2 YSLEER. The V and J ends lost 1 base and 1 base respectively, with 10 bases between them. The CDR3 region is CASSQGGGTNTEAFF. The CDR3 DNA sequence: TGCGCCAGCAGCCAAGGGGGGGGGACGAACACTGAAGCTTTCTTT.

The genes are TRBV7-8 and TRBJ2-2; 10 bases map to TRBD2. This CDR3 contains 18 residues. Per germline, CDR1 SGHVS and CDR2 FQNEAQ. The junction had 15 bases not matched to a gene; V was cut back by 4 bases and J by 7 bases. The CDR3 nucleotides read TGTGCCAGCAGCTGGCAAGCGAGCGGGAGGGCCAGCGGCGGGGAGCTGTTTTTT. This translates into CASSWQASGRASGGELFF.

The chain carries TRBV7-6 and TRBJ2-1, with 13 positions matching TRBD2. V shed 1 base, J shed 10 bases, and the junction held 4 bases outside the gene matches. Germline V lookup: CDR1 SGHVS, CDR2 FNYEAQ. The CDR3 loop spans 15 amino acids. The CDR3 here is CASSLETSGRREQFF. The CDR3 DNA follows: TGTGCCAGCAGCTTAGAGACTAGCGGGAGGAGGGAGCAGTTCTTC.

This clone was detected a few times. The chain couples TRBV18 to TRBJ1-5; 9 nucleotides line up with TRBD1. V lost 5 bases to trimming and J lost 2 bases; unmatched junction nucleotides: 4. Germline CDR1 is KGHSH and CDR2 is LQKENI. CDR3 length: 15 residues. CDR3 bases: TGTGCCAGCTCAAATGACAGGGGGGGCAATCAGCCCCAGCATTTT. It is translated as CASSNDRGGNQPQHF.

The table lists this clone with a few counts. The chain recombines TRBV6-4 with TRBJ1-5; the D is unclear. The germline V gene encodes CDR1 MRHNA and CDR2 SNTAGT. There are 14 residues in the CDR3. V lost 3 bases to trimming and J lost 8 bases, with 14 bases between them. The CDR3, as DNA: TGTGCCAGCAGTGAGGGGAGGGATCAGGAGCCCCAGCATTTT. Encoded protein: CASSEGRDQEPQHF.

V usage is TRBV11-2 and J usage is TRBJ1-1, with D uncertain. Trimming removed 1 base at V and 1 base at J, with 4 bases between. The CDR3 runs 13 residues. CDR1 is SGHAT, CDR2 FQNNGV, per germline. CDR3 region: CASSLGGNTEAFF. CDR3 bases: TGTGCCAGCAGCTTAGGAGGGAACACTGAAGCTTTCTTT.

Only a few counts were recorded for this clone. This chain connects TRBV6-4 to TRBJ1-5; D remains unclear. The germline gives CDR1 MRHNA, CDR2 SNTAGT. This CDR3 has 18 residues. V shed 0 bases and J shed 6 bases, with 21 bases lying between them. CDR3 coding DNA: TGTGCCAGCAGTGACTCGATCACCAGGACTCCCCCGAGTCAGCCCCAGCATTTT. Protein: CASSDSITRTPPSQPQHF.

A single count supports this clone. The chain combines TRBV4-3 with TRBJ2-7, with 8 bases that match TRBD1. Germline CDR1 and CDR2: LGHNA and YSLEER. The CDR3 totals 15 residues. The trim removed 1 base at V and 1 base at J, leaving 3 bases unmatched. In DNA, the CDR3 is TGCGCCAGCAGCCAAGGACAGGGGCCATCCTACGAGCAGTACTTC. The encoded protein is CASSQGQGPSYEQYF.

The genes are TRBV9 and TRBJ2-1; D gene unclear. The CDR3 is 16 residues long. Per germline, CDR1 SGDLS and CDR2 YYNGEE. V shed 0 bases and J shed 3 bases, with 13 bases lying between them. The CDR3 DNA follows: TGTGCCAGCAGCGTAGGGGGTTCGGTTATCTACAATGAGCAGTTCTTC. Protein product: CASSVGGSVIYNEQFF.

V gene TRBV6-4 combines with J gene TRBJ2-6; D not resolved. The germline V and J ends were trimmed by 2 bases and 1 base, with 3 bases remaining between them. The germline V gene encodes CDR1 MRHNA and CDR2 SNTAGT. The CDR3 sequence is 14 residues long. The chain's CDR3 is CASSDTSGANVLTF. CDR3 in DNA: TGTGCCAGCAGTGACACTTCTGGGGCCAACGTCCTGACTTTC.

The gene calls are TRBV5-1 and TRBJ2-1; TRBD2 aligns across 8 bases. CDR3 size: 15 residues. J gave up 4 bases and V 1 base, and 4 bases lay outside the gene matches. Germline loops: CDR1 SGHRS, CDR2 YFSETQ. CDR3 DNA: TGCGCCAGCAGCTTGAGTAGCGGGACTTACAATGAGCAGTTCTTC. Translating it yields CASSLSSGTYNEQFF.

The chain employs TRBV9 and TRBJ1-1; D gene unclear. CDR3 length: 14 amino acids. V lost 4 bases, J lost 1 base, and 11 bases lay in between. Germline V gene data show CDR1 as SGDLS and CDR2 as YYNGEE. This chain's CDR3 is CASSSRLGNTEAFF. The DNA of the CDR3 is TGTGCCAGCAGCTCCCGTCTCGGGAACACTGAAGCTTTCTTT.

This clone came up a few times. The chain combines TRBV6-5 with TRBJ1-2; no firm D call. Trimming took off 3 bases at V and 3 bases at J, with 14 bases between the two ends. The CDR3 length is 15 residues. Germline V lookup: CDR1 MNHEY, CDR2 SVGAGI. The CDR3 bases are TGTGCCAGCAGTTATGAGCCCTTTAAGGACTATGGCTACACCTTC. Its protein product is CASSYEPFKDYGYTF.

This chain joins TRBV6-1 and TRBJ1-5; tentative D call: TRBD1 (5 bases). Germline values: CDR1 MNHNS, CDR2 SASEGT. The CDR3 has 16 amino acids. V was cut by 1 base and J by 2 bases, with 12 bases left in between. The CDR3 here is CASSEEAWGGNQPQHF. In nucleotides, the CDR3 is TGTGCCAGCAGTGAAGAAGCATGGGGGGGCAATCAGCCCCAGCATTTT.

This clone was observed a single time. This chain connects TRBV5-6 to TRBJ1-1; D not resolved. Germline CDR1 and CDR2: SGHDT and YYEEEE. The length of the CDR3 is 15 residues. Trimming pared 2 bases from V and 0 bases from J, leaving 11 bases between. Here the CDR3 reads CASSFRRTMNTEAFF. CDR3 in DNA: TGTGCCAGCAGCTTCAGGCGCACCATGAACACTGAAGCTTTCTTT.

The genes are TRBV4-1 and TRBJ1-5; 8 nucleotides line up with TRBD1. The CDR3 sequence is 18 residues long. The germline V gene has CDR1 MGHRA and CDR2 YSYEKL. V trimming: 2 bases; J trimming: 2 bases; junction bases outside the gene matches: 11. The CDR3 DNA reads as TGCGCCAGCAGCCAAATCTTAGACAGGGGACCGCGCAATCAGCCCCAGCATTTT. Translation: CASSQILDRGPRNQPQHF.

CDR3 bases: TGTGCCAGCAGCAAAGGAGGGACAGGGAGGGCCTACTTC. The encoded protein is CASSKGGTGRAYF. The chain couples TRBV11-2 to TRBJ2-7, with 9 bases identical to TRBD1. Germline lookup yields CDR1 SGHAT and CDR2 FQNNGV. This CDR3 region has 13 residues. J gave up 13 bases and V 5 bases, and 12 bases lay outside the gene matches.

The chain links TRBV7-2 to TRBJ2-1; 8 nucleotides align to TRBD2. The CDR3 sequence is 15 residues long. The germline gives CDR1 SGHTA, CDR2 FQGNSA. J was trimmed by 4 bases and V by 8 bases; bases with no gene match: 10. The CDR3 protein is CASSSGGSGYNEQFF. The DNA for the CDR3 is TGTGCCAGCTCGTCGGGGGGGAGCGGGTACAATGAGCAGTTCTTC.

This CDR3 reads CASSLGQGTGNEQFF. In nucleotides, the CDR3 is TGTGCCAGCAGCCTTGGACAGGGCACGGGGAATGAGCAGTTCTTC. This rearrangement joins TRBV6-4 to TRBJ2-1; TRBD1 aligns across 8 bases. This CDR3 has 15 residues. Per the germline V gene, CDR1 is MRHNA and CDR2 is SNTAGT. The ends lost 6 bases at V and 7 bases at J; junction bases unmatched: 11.

The chain links TRBV6-4 to TRBJ2-3; maybe TRBD2 (7 bases). The CDR3 runs to 15 residues. V was trimmed by 2 bases and J by 3 bases, leaving 12 bases between them. Per the germline V gene, CDR1 is MRHNA and CDR2 is SNTAGT. The CDR3 sequence is CASSDRAGATDTQYF. In nucleotides, the CDR3 is TGTGCCAGCAGTGACCGGGCGGGGGCTACAGATACGCAGTATTTT.

The sample holds a few counts of this clone. The rearrangement joins TRBV9 to TRBJ2-3; D gene uncertain. Germline CDR1 reads SGDLS; CDR2 reads YYNGEE. Deletions cut 3 bases from V and 2 bases from J, with 16 bases between. This CDR3 is built from 16 residues. CDR3 bases: TGTGCCAGCAGCGCCCTAGGGCGGCCCCTCACAGATACGCAGTATTTT. It is translated as CASSALGRPLTDTQYF.

The rearrangement links TRBV6-5 to TRBJ2-7; no clear D gene. CDR1 and CDR2 (germline): MNHEY, SVGAGI. This CDR3 comprises 13 residues. Trimming pared 5 bases from V and 6 bases from J, leaving 14 bases between. The CDR3 reads CASSPNGIGEQYF. CDR3 DNA sequence: TGTGCCAGCAGTCCAAATGGCATCGGCGAGCAGTACTTC.

This rearrangement joins TRBV28 to TRBJ2-3, with D perhaps matching TRBD1 or TRBD2 (5 bases each). The CDR3 runs to 16 residues. The ends were cut back, 3 bases at V and 2 bases at J, with 15 bases in the middle. Germline CDR1 MDHEN, CDR2 SYDVKM. In nucleotides, the CDR3 is TGTGCCAGCAGTTTGTACCGGGACCGAAACACAGATACGCAGTATTTT. Amino acids: CASSLYRDRNTDTQYF.

This chain links TRBV29-1 with TRBJ2-1; 9 bases map to TRBD1. This CDR3 contains 15 residues. V dropped 3 bases and J dropped 8; count of bases not matched to a gene: 11. Germline assignment: CDR1 SQVTM and CDR2 ANQGSEA. CDR3 nucleotide sequence: TGCAGCGTTGATGTGGGGACAGGGCGTATGTATGAGCAGTTCTTC. Its protein product is CSVDVGTGRMYEQFF.